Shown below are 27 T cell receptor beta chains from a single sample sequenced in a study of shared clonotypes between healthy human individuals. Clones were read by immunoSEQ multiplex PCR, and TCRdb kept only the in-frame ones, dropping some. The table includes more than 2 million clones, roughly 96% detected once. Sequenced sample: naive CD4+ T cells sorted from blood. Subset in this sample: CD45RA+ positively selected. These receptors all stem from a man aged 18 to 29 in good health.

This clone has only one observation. The CDR3 is CASSAGTSEYNEQFF. CDR3 nucleotides: TGTGCCAGCAGCGCCGGGACTAGCGAATACAATGAGCAGTTCTTC. The chain couples TRBV11-2 to TRBJ2-1; 10 bases match TRBD2. V shed 5 bases and J 4 bases; nucleotides not matched to a gene: 5. The CDR3 loop spans 15 amino acids. Germline V lookup: CDR1 SGHAT, CDR2 FQNNGV.

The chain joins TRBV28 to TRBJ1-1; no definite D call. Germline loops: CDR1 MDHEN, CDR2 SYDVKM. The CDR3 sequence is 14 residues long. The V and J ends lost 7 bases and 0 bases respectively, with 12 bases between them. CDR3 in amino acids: CASTSGTVNTEAFF. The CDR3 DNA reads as TGTGCCAGCACATCCGGCACTGTGAACACTGAAGCTTTCTTT.

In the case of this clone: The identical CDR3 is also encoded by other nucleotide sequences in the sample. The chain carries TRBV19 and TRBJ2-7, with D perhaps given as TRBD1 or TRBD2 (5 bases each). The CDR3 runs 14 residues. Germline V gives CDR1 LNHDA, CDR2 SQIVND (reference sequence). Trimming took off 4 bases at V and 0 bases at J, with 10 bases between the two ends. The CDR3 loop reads CASSKAGSSYEQYF. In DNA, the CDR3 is TGTGCCAGTAGTAAGGCAGGGAGCTCCTACGAGCAGTACTTC.

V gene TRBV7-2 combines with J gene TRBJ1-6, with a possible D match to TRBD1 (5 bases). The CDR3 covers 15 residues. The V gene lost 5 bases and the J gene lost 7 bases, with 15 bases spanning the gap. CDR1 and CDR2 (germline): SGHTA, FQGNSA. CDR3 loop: CASSPSHRGNSPLHF. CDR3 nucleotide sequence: TGTGCCAGCAGCCCTTCCCATAGGGGAAATTCACCCCTCCACTTT. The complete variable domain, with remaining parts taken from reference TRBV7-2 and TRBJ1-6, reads GAGVSQSPSNKVTEKGKDVELRCDPISGHTALYWYRQSLGQGLEFLIYFQGNSAPDKSGLPSDRFSAERTGGSVSTLTIQRTQQEDSAVYLCASSPSHRGNSPLHFGNGTRLTVT.

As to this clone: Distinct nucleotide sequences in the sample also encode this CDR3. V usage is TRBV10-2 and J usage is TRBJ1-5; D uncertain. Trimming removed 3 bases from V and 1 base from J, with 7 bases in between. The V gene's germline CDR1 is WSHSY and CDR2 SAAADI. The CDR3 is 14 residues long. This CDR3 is CASSEAGSNQPQHF. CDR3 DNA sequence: TGCGCCAGCAGTGAAGCGGGGAGCAATCAGCCCCAGCATTTT.

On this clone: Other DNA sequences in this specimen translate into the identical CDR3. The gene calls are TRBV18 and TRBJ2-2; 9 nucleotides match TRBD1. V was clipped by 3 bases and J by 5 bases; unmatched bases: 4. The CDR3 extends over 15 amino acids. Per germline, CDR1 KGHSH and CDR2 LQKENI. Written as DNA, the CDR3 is TGTGCCAGCTCACCCGGGACAGGGAATACCGGGGAGCTGTTTTTT. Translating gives CASSPGTGNTGELFF.

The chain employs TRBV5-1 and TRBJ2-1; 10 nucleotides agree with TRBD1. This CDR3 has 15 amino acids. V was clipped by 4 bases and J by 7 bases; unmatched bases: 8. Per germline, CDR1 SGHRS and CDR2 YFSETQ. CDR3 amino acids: CASSKGDRGMNEQFF. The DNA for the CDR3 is TGCGCCAGCAGCAAAGGGGACAGGGGCATGAATGAGCAGTTCTTC.

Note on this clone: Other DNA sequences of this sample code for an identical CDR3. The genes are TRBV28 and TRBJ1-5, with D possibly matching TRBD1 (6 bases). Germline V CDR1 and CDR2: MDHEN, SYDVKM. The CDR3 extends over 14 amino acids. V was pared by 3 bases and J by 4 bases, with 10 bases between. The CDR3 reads CASSFTGSNQPQHF. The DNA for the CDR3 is TGTGCCAGCAGTTTTACAGGGAGTAATCAGCCCCAGCATTTT.

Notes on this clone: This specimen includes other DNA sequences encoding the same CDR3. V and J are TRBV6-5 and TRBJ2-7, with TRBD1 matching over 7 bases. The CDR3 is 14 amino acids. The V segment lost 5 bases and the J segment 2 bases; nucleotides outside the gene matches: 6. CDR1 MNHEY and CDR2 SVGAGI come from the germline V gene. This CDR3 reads CASSRTGNTYEQYF. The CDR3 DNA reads TGTGCCAGCAGTCGGACAGGAAATACCTACGAGCAGTACTTC.

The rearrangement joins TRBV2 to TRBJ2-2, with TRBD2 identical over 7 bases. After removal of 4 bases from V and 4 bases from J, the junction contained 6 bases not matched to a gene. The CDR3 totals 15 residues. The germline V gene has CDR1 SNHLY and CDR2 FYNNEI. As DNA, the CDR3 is TGTGCCAGCAGTGCACCGACTAGCCGCACCGGGGAGCTGTTTTTT. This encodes CASSAPTSRTGELFF.

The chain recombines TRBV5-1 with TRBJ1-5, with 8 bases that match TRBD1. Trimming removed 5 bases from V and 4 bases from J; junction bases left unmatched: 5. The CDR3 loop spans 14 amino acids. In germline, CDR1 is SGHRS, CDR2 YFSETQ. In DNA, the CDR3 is TGCGCCAGCAGTGTAACAGGGGGTAATCAGCCCCAGCATTTT. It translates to CASSVTGGNQPQHF.

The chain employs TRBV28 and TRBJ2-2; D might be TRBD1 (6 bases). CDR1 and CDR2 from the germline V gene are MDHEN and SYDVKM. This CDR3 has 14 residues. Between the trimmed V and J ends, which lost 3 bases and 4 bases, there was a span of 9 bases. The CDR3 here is CASSLWGPTGELFF. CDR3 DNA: TGTGCCAGCAGTTTGTGGGGGCCCACCGGGGAGCTGTTTTTT.

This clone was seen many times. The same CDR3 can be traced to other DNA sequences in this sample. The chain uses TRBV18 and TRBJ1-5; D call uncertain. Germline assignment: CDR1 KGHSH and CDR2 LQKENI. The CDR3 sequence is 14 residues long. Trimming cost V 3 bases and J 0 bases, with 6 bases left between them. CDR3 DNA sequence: TGTGCCAGCTCACCGCTCAATAGCAATCAGCCCCAGCATTTT. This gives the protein CASSPLNSNQPQHF.

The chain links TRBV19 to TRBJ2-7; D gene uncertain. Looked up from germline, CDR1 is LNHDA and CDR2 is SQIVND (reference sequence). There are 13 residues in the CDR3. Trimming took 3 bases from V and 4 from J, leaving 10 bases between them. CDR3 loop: CASSILIEYEQYF. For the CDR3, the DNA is TGTGCCAGTAGTATTTTGATCGAATACGAGCAGTACTTC.

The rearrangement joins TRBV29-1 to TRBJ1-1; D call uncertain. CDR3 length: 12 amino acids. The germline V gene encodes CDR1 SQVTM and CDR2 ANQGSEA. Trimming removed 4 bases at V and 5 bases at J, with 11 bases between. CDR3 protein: CSVGGRWTEAFF. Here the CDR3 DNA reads TGCAGCGTTGGAGGCAGGTGGACTGAAGCTTTCTTT.

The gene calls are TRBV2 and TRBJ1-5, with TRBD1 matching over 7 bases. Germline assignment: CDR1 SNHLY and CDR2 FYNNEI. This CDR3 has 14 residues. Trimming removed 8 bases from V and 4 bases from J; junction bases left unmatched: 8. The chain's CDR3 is CASLDRERNQPQHF. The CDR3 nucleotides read TGTGCCAGCCTCGACAGGGAAAGAAATCAGCCCCAGCATTTT.

The CDR3 coding sequence is TGTGCCAGCAGGAGGGGGACAGGGGAATCACCCCTCCACTTT. It is translated as CASRRGTGESPLHF. V is TRBV6-5 and J is TRBJ1-6; 10 bases are shared with TRBD1. After removal of 6 bases from V and 10 bases from J, the junction contained 6 bases not matched to a gene. Germline assignment: CDR1 MNHEY and CDR2 SVGAGI. The CDR3 is 14 amino acids.

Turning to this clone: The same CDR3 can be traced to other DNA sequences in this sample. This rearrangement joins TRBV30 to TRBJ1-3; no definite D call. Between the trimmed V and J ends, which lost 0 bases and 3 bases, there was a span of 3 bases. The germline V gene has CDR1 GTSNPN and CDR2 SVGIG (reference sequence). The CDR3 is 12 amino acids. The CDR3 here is CAWSVSGNTIYF. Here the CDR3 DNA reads TGTGCCTGGAGTGTCAGTGGAAACACCATATATTTT.

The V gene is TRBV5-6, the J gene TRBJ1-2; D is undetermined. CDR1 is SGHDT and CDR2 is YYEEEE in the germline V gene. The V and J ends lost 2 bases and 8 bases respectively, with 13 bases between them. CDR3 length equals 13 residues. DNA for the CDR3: TGTGCCAGCAGCTTTGGGAACCAGTTGGGCTACACCTTC. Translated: CASSFGNQLGYTF.

CDR3 protein: CASRRSWTRNEKLFF. The CDR3, as DNA: TGTGCCAGCAGAAGGTCGTGGACACGGAATGAAAAACTGTTTTTT. V usage is TRBV28 and J usage is TRBJ1-4, with D possibly TRBD1 on 5 matching bases. Germline V gene data show CDR1 as MDHEN and CDR2 as SYDVKM. Trimming removed 6 bases at V and 5 bases at J, with 16 bases between. CDR3 size: 15 residues.

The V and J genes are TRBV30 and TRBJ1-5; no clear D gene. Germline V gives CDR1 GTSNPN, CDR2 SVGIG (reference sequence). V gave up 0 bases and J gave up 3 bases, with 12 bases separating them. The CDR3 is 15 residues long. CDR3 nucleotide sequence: TGTGCCTGGAGTGTGGTCGGGTCCCACAATCAGCCCCAGCATTTT. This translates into CAWSVVGSHNQPQHF.

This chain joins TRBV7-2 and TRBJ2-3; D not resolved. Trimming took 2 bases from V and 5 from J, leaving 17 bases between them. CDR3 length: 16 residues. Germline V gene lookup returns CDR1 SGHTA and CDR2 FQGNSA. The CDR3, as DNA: TGTGCCAGCAGCTTACCTCGGGCTACCCCGGAAGATACGCAGTATTTT. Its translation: CASSLPRATPEDTQYF. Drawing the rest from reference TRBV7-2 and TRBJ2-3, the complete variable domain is GAGVSQSPSNKVTEKGKDVELRCDPISGHTALYWYRQSLGQGLEFLIYFQGNSAPDKSGLPSDRFSAERTGGSVSTLTIQRTQQEDSAVYLCASSLPRATPEDTQYFGPGTRLTVL.

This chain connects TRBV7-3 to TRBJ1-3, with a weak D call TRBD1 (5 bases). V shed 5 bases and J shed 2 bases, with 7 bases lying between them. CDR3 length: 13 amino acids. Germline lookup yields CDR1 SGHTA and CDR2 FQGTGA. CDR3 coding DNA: TGTGCCAGCAGCGCAGGGACTGGAAACACCATATATTTT. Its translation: CASSAGTGNTIYF.

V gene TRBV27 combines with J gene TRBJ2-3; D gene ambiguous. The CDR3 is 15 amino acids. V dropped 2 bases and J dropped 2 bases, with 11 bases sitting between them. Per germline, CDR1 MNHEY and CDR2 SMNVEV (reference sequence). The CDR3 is CASSLVAAFTDTQYF. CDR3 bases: TGTGCCAGCAGTTTAGTGGCAGCCTTCACAGATACGCAGTATTTT.

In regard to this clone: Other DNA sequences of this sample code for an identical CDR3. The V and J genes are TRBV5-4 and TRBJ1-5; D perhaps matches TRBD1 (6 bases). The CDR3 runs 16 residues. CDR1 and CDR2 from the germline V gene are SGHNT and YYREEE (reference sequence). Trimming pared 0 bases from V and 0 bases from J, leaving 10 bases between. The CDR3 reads CASSLDGGSSNQPQHF. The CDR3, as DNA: TGTGCCAGCAGCTTGGATGGGGGCAGTAGCAATCAGCCCCAGCATTTT. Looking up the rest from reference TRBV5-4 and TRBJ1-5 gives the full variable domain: ETGVTQSPTHLIKTRGQQVTLRCSSQSGHNTVSWYQQALGQGPQFIFQYYREEENGRGNFPPRFSGLQFPNYSSELNVNALELDDSALYLCASSLDGGSSNQPQHFGDGTRLSIL.

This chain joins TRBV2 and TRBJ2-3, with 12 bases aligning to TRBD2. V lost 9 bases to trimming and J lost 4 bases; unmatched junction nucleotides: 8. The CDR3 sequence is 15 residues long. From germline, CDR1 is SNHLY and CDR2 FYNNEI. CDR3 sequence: CARDTASGGADTQYF. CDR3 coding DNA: TGTGCCAGAGATACAGCTAGCGGGGGGGCAGATACGCAGTATTTT.

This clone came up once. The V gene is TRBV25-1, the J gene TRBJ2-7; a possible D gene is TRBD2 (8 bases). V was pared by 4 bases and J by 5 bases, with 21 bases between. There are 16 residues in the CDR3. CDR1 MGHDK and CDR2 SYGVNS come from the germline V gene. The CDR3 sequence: CASSGFGRGPINEQYF. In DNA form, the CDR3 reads TGTGCCAGCAGTGGGTTCGGGAGGGGGCCGATCAACGAGCAGTACTTC.